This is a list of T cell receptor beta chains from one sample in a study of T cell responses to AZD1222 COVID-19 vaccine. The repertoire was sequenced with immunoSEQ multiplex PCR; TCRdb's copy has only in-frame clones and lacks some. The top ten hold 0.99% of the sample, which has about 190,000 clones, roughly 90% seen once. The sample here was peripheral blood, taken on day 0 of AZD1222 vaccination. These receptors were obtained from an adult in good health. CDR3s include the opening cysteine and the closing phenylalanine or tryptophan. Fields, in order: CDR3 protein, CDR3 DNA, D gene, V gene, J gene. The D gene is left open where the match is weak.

CDR3 protein: CASSRRTSGRYNEQFF
CDR3 DNA: TGTGCCAGCAGCAGGAGGACTAGCGGGCGTTACAATGAGCAGTTCTTC
D gene: TRBD2
V gene: TRBV11-2
J gene: TRBJ2-1

CDR3 protein: CASSIQRRAEAFF
CDR3 DNA: TGTGCCAGCAGCATTCAACGACGAGCTGAAGCTTTCTTT
D gene: NA
V gene: TRBV6-5
J gene: TRBJ1-1

CDR3 protein: CASSQERLGLSGNTIYF
CDR3 DNA: TGTGCCAGCAGCCAAGAGCGGTTGGGGCTTTCTGGAAACACCATATATTTT
D gene: NA
V gene: TRBV3-1/TRBV3-2
J gene: TRBJ1-3

CDR3 protein: CASRPRGQYEQYF
CDR3 DNA: TGTGCCAGTAGGCCCCGGGGGCAATACGAGCAGTACTTC
D gene: NA
V gene: TRBV19
J gene: TRBJ2-7

CDR3 protein: CATSSDQGPIYEQYF
CDR3 DNA: TGTGCCACCAGCAGCGATCAGGGACCGATCTACGAGCAGTACTTC
D gene: NA
V gene: TRBV15
J gene: TRBJ2-7

CDR3 protein: CASSPKPQGRNQPQHF
CDR3 DNA: TGTGCCAGCAGCCCGAAACCTCAGGGTCGCAATCAGCCCCAGCATTTT
D gene: NA
V gene: TRBV7-8
J gene: TRBJ1-5

CDR3 protein: CASSPHENTIYF
CDR3 DNA: TGTGCCAGCAGCCCCCACGAGAACACCATATATTTT
D gene: NA
V gene: TRBV12-3/TRBV12-4
J gene: TRBJ1-3

CDR3 protein: CASSTRNSIRHNEQFF
CDR3 DNA: TGTGCCAGCAGCACGAGAAACAGTATTCGGCACAATGAGCAGTTCTTC
D gene: NA
V gene: TRBV9
J gene: TRBJ2-1

CDR3 protein: CASSSSGTLSYNEQFF
CDR3 DNA: TGTGCCAGCAGCTCGTCCGGGACCCTCTCCTACAATGAGCAGTTCTTC
D gene: NA
V gene: TRBV7-2
J gene: TRBJ2-1

CDR3 protein: CASSPLGKDQPQHF
CDR3 DNA: TGTGCCAGCTCACCCCTAGGTAAGGATCAGCCCCAGCATTTT
D gene: NA
V gene: TRBV18
J gene: TRBJ1-5

CDR3 protein: CASSLVDQTYEQYF
CDR3 DNA: TGTGCCAGCAGCTTAGTGGACCAAACCTACGAGCAGTACTTC
D gene: NA
V gene: TRBV13
J gene: TRBJ2-7